The 9 T cell receptor beta chains listed next were all sequenced from one sample in a study of blood T cells in healthy people across ages. Through a sample-barcoded 5' primer and a J-beta primer mix, a second PCR was run for roughly 6 to 11 cycles. MiXCR, applied by TCRdb to the 5' RACE reads, yields one record per CDR3 protein. This sample has around 870,000 distinct CDR3 sequences, with under 35% found just once. Sequenced material: blood. Receptors were obtained from a woman aged 80 or older in good health.

The chain employs TRBV28 and TRBJ1-4; D gene uncertain. With 6 bases removed from V and 8 bases from J, the gap between germline ends came to 13 bases. The CDR3 has 13 amino acids. In germline, CDR1 is MDHEN, CDR2 SYDVKM. The CDR3 sequence: CASRNSRREKLFF. The DNA of the CDR3 is TGTGCCAGCAGAAATTCGCGGCGGGAAAAACTGTTTTTT.

The chain has TRBV13 and TRBJ1-1; D unresolved. Trimming cost V 4 bases and J 1 base, with 7 bases left between them. Germline CDR1 reads PRHDT; CDR2 reads FYEKMQ (reference sequence). This CDR3 is 13 amino acids long. CDR3 in DNA: TGTGCCAGCAGCTCCGACTCGAACACTGAAGCTTTCTTT. The encoded protein is CASSSDSNTEAFF.

The V gene is TRBV12-3 or TRBV12-4, the J gene TRBJ2-2; D might be TRBD1 (6 bases). V was pared by 0 bases and J by 6 bases, with 11 bases between. This CDR3 is built from 15 residues. The CDR3 reads CASSLAQGRPGELFF. Here the CDR3 DNA reads TGTGCCAGCAGTTTAGCTCAGGGGCGTCCCGGGGAGCTGTTTTTT.

Only one count was recorded for this clonotype. This may be a read error: a much more frequent sequence differs by one nucleotide. V gene TRBV12-3 or TRBV12-4 combines with J gene TRBJ2-7, with D perhaps matching TRBD2 (5 bases). This CDR3 has 14 amino acids. V was shortened by 6 bases and J by 3 bases, with 15 bases between the two germline ends. Here the CDR3 DNA reads TGTGCCAGCAGGCATCAGCAGCGGCGCTACGAGCAGTACTTC. Translated, it gives CASRHQQRRYEQYF.

In this sample, this clonotype turned up a few times. A much larger clone lies one base from this, so it may be a read error. This chain connects TRBV12-3 or TRBV12-4 to TRBJ2-1; TRBD2 agrees at 7 bases. J was trimmed by 7 bases and V by 3 bases; bases with no gene match: 9. The CDR3 sequence is 15 residues long. The CDR3: CASSFLGGSVNEQFF. The DNA of the CDR3 is TGTGCCAGCAGTTTTCTTGGCGGGAGCGTGAATGAGCAGTTCTTC.

This clonotype was observed at least ten times. V and J are TRBV5-5 and TRBJ2-5; D is perhaps TRBD1 (7 bases). Between the trimmed V and J ends, which lost 0 bases and 2 bases, there was a span of 14 bases. CDR1 is SGHKS, CDR2 YYEKEE, per germline (reference sequence). This CDR3 has 16 residues. Written as DNA, the CDR3 is TGTGCCAGCAGCTTGGAGGGGGCAGCGGGTCAAGAGACCCAGTACTTC. This encodes CASSLEGAAGQETQYF.

This clonotype came up many times. The V gene is TRBV6-2 or TRBV6-3, the J gene TRBJ2-1; D uncertain. This CDR3 is 14 amino acids long. Germline V gene data show CDR1 as MNHEY and CDR2 as SVGEGT. The V end was cut by 0 bases, the J end by 7 bases, with 10 bases between. CDR3: CASSYSNGWNEQFF. As DNA, the CDR3 is TGTGCCAGCAGTTACTCGAACGGATGGAATGAGCAGTTCTTC.

This clonotype was picked up many times. The chain employs TRBV2 and TRBJ2-5; D gene ambiguous. Germline V lookup: CDR1 SNHLY, CDR2 FYNNEI. This CDR3 is built from 12 residues. V was trimmed by 7 bases and J by 3 bases, leaving 9 bases between them. The CDR3 protein is CASTIGEETQYF. DNA for the CDR3: TGTGCCAGCACAATCGGAGAAGAGACCCAGTACTTC.

This clonotype was observed many times. CDR3 coding DNA: TGTGCCAGCAGCAAAAATACTATGGGAACAGGACTGTTGGGCTACGAGCAGTACTTC. Its translation: CASSKNTMGTGLLGYEQYF. The chain carries TRBV5-5 and TRBJ2-7; D tentatively reads TRBD1 or TRBD2 (5 bases each). The ends were cut back, 4 bases at V and 3 bases at J, with 29 bases in the middle. This CDR3 comprises 19 residues. The germline gives CDR1 SGHKS, CDR2 YYEKEE (reference sequence).